This TCR beta chain originates from a study of blood T cell repertoires in COVID-19. The CDR3 runs 14 residues. Germline V gene lookup returns CDR1 WNHNN and CDR2 SYGVQD (reference sequence). V was pared by 2 bases and J by 0 bases, with 7 bases between. Repertoires were generated with immunoSEQ multiplex PCR, while TCRdb's copy carries only in-frame clones and drops some. The sample has 150,000 or so clones; roughly 81% are singletons. The sequence derives from a human donor with acute or convalescent COVID-19. The donor label of this sample is uncertain. Sequences were obtained from peripheral blood. The V and J genes are TRBV10-1 and TRBJ2-5; tentative D call: TRBD2 (6 bases). The CDR3 spells CASSEGGNQETQYF. The CDR3 DNA follows: TGCGCCAGCAGTGAGGGGGGGAACCAAGAGACCCAGTACTTC.